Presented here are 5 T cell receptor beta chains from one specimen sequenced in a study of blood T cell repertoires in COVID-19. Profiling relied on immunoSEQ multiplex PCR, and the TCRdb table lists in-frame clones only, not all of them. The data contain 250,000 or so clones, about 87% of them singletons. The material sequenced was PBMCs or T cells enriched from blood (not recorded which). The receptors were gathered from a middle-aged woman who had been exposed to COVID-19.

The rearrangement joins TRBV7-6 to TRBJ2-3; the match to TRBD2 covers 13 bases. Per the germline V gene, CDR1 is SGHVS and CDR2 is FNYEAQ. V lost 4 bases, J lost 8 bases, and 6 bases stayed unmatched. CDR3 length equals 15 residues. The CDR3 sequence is CASSSGTSGAVTQYF. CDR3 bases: TGTGCCAGCAGCTCCGGGACTAGCGGGGCCGTTACGCAGTATTTT.

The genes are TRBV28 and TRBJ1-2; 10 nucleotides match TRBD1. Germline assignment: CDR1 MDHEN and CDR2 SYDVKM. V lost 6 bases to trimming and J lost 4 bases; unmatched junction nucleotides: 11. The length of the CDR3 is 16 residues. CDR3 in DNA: TGTGCCAGCAGCCCCGCCGGGACAGGGGTTGGCTATGGCTACACCTTC. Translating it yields CASSPAGTGVGYGYTF.

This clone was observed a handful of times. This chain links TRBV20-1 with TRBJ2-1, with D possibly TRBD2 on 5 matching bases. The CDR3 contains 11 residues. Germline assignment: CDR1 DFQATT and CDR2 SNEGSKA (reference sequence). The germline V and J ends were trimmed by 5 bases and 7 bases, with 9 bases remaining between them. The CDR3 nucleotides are TGCAGTGCTGACCCGGGGAATGAGCAGTTCTTC. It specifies CSADPGNEQFF.

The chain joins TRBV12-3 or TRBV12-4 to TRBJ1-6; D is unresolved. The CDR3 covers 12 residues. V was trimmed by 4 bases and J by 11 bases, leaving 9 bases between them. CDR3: CASSSTPPPLHF. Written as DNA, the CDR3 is TGTGCCAGCAGTTCAACACCTCCACCCCTCCACTTT.

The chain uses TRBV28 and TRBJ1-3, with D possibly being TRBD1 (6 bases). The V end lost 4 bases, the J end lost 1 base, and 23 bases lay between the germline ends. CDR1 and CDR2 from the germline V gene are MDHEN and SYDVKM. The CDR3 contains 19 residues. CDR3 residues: CASSSEPIQGLRSGNTIYF. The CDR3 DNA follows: TGTGCCAGCAGTTCAGAACCTATACAGGGATTAAGGTCTGGAAACACCATATATTTT.